Described below is a single T cell receptor (beta chain) sequence and its context. CDR1 LNHDA and CDR2 SQIVND come from the germline V gene (reference sequence). V was trimmed by 6 bases and J by 8 bases, leaving 22 bases between them. The CDR3 length is 16 residues. The data stem from a study of blood T cell repertoires in COVID-19. Study-level background: Both acute and convalescent COVID-19 samples were obtained from the United States, Italy and Spain. From T cells, B-cell-depleted T cells, or PBMCs came the material, which was cDNA or gDNA.

Authors' methods: Amplification of reference gene primers provided the estimated nucleated cell counts. Repertoires were generated with immunoSEQ multiplex PCR, while TCRdb's copy carries only in-frame clones and drops some. That table supplies the V and J calls and clone size; D and trimming were determined from the DNA. The sample includes approximately 170,000 clones, 80% to 90% seen only once; the top ten take approximately 19%. Source material: peripheral blood. The sequence was collected from a woman aged 65 to 85 who had recovered from COVID-19. This sequence joins TRBV19 and TRBJ1-4, with D tentatively TRBD1 (6 bases). Here the CDR3 DNA reads TGTGCCAGTAGGGCCGGGGGGCCAGGGCTAGGAGAAAAACTGTTTTTT. It codes for CASRAGGPGLGEKLFF.